This TCR beta chain was obtained from a study of blood T cells in healthy people across ages. Combining a sample-barcoded 5' primer with a J-beta primer mix, a second PCR ran for about 7 to 12 cycles. TCRdb processed the 5' RACE reads anew with MiXCR; each CDR3 protein has one entry. The sample has just over 800,000 distinct CDR3 sequences, around two thirds seen once. Sequencing was done on a sample of blood. This receptor was obtained from a man aged 30-40 years in good health.

CDR3 nucleotide sequence: TGTGCCAGCAGCCCCACTAGCGGGGGGAGTGGAAATGAGCAGTTCTTC. Translating gives CASSPTSGGSGNEQFF. The chain is built from TRBV7-2 and TRBJ2-1; 12 bases map to TRBD2. CDR3 length: 16 residues. Per germline, CDR1 SGHTA and CDR2 FQGNSA. Trimming cost V 5 bases and J 7 bases; bases outside gene matches: 9.